The 2 T cell receptor beta chains below were found in one sample sequenced in a study of blood T cell repertoires in COVID-19. The table came from immunoSEQ multiplex PCR; TCRdb's copy has only in-frame clones and leaves some out. The sample holds 170,000 or so clones; roughly 85% are singletons and the top ten take approximately 27%. Sequenced: peripheral blood. These receptors were obtained from an older woman with acute or convalescent COVID-19.

This chain connects TRBV7-9 to TRBJ2-7; D remains ambiguous. The V end was cut by 3 bases, the J end by 0 bases, with 3 bases between. CDR3 length: 12 amino acids. The germline V gene encodes CDR1 SEHNR and CDR2 FQNEAQ (reference sequence). This CDR3 is CASSFSSYEQYF. Written as DNA, the CDR3 is TGTGCCAGCAGCTTCAGCTCCTACGAGCAGTACTTC.

The chain links TRBV11-2 to TRBJ2-1; TRBD2 matches 7 bases. V was clipped by 5 bases and J by 7 bases; unmatched bases: 14. The CDR3 is 16 residues long. Germline assignment: CDR1 SGHAT and CDR2 FQNNGV. CDR3 nucleotide sequence: TGTGCCAGCAGCCAGGAACTTCAAACTAGCGATAATGAGCAGTTCTTC. It encodes CASSQELQTSDNEQFF.